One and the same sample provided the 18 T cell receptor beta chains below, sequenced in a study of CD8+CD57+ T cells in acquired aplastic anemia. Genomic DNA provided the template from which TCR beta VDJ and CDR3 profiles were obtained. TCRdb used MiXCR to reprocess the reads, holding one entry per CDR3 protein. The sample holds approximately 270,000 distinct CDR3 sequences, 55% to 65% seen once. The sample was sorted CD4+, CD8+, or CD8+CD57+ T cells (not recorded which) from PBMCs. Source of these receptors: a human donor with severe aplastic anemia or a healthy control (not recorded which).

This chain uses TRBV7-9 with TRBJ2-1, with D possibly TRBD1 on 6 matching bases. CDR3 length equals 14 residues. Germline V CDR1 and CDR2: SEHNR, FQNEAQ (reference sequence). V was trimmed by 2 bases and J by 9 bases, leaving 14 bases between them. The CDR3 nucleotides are TGTGCCAGCAGCTTATATTCAGGGGAAGGTGAGCAGTTCTTC. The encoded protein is CASSLYSGEGEQFF.

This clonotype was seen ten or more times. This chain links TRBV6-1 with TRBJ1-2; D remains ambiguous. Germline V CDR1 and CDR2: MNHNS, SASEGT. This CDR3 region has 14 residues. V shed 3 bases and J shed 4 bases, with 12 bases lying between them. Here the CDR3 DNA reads TGTGCCAGCAGTGATAACGGAGAAACCTATGGCTACACCTTC. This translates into CASSDNGETYGYTF.

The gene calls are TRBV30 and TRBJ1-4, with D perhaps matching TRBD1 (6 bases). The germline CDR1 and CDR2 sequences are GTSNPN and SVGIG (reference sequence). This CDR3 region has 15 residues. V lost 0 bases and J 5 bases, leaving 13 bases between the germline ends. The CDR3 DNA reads TGTGCCTGGAGTGTGACCCGGACAGTGAATGAAAAACTGTTTTTT. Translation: CAWSVTRTVNEKLFF.

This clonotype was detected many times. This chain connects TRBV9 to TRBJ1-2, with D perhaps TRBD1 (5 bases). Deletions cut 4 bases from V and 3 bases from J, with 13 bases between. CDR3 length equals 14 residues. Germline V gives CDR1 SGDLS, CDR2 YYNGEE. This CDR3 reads CASSPTGGDYGYTF. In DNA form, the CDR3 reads TGTGCCAGCAGCCCGACGGGGGGGGACTATGGCTACACCTTC.

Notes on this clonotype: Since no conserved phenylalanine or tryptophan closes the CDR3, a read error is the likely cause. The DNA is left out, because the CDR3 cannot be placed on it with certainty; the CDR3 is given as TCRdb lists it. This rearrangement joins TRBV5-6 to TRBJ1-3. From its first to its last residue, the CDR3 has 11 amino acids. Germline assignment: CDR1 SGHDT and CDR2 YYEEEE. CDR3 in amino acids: CASSGEGRGST.

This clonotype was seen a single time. In DNA form, the CDR3 reads TGTGCCAGCAGCATAACGGGGGGGACGGGGCCCCAGCATTTT. Protein product: CASSITGGTGPQHF. V and J are TRBV7-8 and TRBJ1-5; D is perhaps TRBD1 (5 bases). With 5 bases removed from V and 9 bases from J, the gap between germline ends came to 17 bases. Germline V CDR1 and CDR2: SGHVS, FQNEAQ. The CDR3 consists of 14 residues.

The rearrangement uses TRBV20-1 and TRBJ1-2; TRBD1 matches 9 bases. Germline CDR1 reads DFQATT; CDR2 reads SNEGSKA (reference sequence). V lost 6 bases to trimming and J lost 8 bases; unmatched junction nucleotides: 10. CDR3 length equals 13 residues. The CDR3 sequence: CSAGTGTGNGYTF. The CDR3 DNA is TGCAGTGCGGGAACCGGGACAGGGAACGGCTACACCTTC.

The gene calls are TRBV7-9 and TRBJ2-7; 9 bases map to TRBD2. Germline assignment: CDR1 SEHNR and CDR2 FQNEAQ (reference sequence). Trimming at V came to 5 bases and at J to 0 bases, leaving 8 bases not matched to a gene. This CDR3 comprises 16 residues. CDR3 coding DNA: TGTGCCAGCAGCCCCTCAGCGGGGGGCCCCTCCTACGAGCAGTACTTC. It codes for CASSPSAGGPSYEQYF.

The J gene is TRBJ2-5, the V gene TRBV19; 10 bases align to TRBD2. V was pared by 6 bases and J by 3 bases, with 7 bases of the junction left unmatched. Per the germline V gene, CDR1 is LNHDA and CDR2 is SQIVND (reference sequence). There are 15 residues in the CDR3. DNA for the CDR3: TGTGCCAGTAGGGATGGGAGCGGGGGGGAAGAGACCCAGTACTTC. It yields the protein CASRDGSGGEETQYF.

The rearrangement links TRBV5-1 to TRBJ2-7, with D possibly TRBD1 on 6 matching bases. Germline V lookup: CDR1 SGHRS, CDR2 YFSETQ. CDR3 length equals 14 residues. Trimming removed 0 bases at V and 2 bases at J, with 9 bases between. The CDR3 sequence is CASSLVDSPYEQYF. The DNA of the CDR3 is TGCGCCAGCAGCTTGGTGGACAGCCCCTACGAGCAGTACTTC.

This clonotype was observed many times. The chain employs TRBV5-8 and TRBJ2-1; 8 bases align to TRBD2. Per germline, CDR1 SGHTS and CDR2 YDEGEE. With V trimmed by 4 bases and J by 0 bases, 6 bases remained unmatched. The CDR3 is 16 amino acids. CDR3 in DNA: TGTGCCAGCAGCAGAACAACTAGCGGCTCCTACAATGAGCAGTTCTTC. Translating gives CASSRTTSGSYNEQFF.

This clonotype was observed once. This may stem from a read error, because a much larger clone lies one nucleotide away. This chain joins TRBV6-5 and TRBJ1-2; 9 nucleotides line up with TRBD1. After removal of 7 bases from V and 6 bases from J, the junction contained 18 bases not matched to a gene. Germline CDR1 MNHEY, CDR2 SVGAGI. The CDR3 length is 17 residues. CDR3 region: CASNHGGDRAPINGYTF. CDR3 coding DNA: TGTGCCAGCAACCACGGGGGGGACAGGGCCCCGATTAATGGCTACACCTTC.

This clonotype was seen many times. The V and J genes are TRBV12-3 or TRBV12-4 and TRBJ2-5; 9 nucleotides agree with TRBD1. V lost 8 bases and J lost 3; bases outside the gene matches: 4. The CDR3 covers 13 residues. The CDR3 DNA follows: TGTGCCAGCGGGTGGACAGGGGAAGAGACCCAGTACTTC. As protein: CASGWTGEETQYF.

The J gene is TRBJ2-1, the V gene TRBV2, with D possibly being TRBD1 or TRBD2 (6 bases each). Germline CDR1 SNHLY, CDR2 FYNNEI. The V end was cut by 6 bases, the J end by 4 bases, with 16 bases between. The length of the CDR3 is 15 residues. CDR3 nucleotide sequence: TGTGCCAGCAGCTTCGGGGGCGGGGATTACAATGAGCAGTTCTTC. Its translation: CASSFGGGDYNEQFF.

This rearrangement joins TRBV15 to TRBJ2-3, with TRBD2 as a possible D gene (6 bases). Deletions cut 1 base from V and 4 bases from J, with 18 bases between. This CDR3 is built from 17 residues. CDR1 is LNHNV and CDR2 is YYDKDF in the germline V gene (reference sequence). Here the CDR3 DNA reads TGTGCCACCAGCAGAGCGCGGGACCGCCCTATAGCAGATACGCAGTATTTT. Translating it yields CATSRARDRPIADTQYF. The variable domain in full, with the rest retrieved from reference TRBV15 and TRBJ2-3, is DAMVIQNPRYQVTQFGKPVTLSCSQTLNHNVMYWYQQKSSQAPKLLFHYYDKDFNNEADTPDNFQSRRPNTSFCFLDIRSPGLGDTAMYLCATSRARDRPIADTQYFGPGTRLTVL.

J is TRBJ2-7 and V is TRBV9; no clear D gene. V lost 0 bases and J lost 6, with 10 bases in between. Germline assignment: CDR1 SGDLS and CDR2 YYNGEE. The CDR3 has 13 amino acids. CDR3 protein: CASSVAHRSEQYF. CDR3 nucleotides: TGTGCCAGCAGCGTAGCTCACCGGTCCGAGCAGTACTTC.

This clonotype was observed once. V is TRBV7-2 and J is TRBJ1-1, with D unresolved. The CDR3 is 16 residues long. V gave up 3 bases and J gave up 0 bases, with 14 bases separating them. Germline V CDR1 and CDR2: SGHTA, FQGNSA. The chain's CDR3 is CASSLGSFALNTEAFF. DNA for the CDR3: TGTGCCAGCAGCTTGGGGTCCTTTGCCCTGAACACTGAAGCTTTCTTT.

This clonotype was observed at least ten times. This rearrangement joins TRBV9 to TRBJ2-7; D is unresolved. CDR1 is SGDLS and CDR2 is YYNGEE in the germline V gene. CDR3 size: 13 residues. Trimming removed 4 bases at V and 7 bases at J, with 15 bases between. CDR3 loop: CASSSTLIGEQYF. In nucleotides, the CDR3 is TGTGCCAGCAGCTCTACTCTGATAGGAGAGCAGTACTTC.